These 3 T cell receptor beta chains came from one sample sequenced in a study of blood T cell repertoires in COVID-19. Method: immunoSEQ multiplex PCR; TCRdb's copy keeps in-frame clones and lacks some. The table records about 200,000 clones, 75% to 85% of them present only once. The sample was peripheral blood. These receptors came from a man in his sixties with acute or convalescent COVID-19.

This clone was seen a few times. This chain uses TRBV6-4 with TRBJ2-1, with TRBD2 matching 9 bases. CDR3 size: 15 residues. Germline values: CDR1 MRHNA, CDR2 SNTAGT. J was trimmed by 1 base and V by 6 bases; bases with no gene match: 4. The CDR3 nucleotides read TGTGCCAGCAGCGTTACTAGCGGGTCCTACAATGAGCAGTTCTTC. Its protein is CASSVTSGSYNEQFF.

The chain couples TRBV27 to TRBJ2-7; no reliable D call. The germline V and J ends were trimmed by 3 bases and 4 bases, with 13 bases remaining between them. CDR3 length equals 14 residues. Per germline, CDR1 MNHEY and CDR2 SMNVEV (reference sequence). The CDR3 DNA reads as TGTGCCAGCAGTTTGGTTTCAGGTTGGTACGAGCAGTACTTC. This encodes CASSLVSGWYEQYF.

CDR3 loop: CASRKAGAPLQQYF. Here the CDR3 DNA reads TGTGCCAGCAGAAAAGCGGGGGCCCCTTTACAGCAGTACTTC. The rearrangement joins TRBV27 to TRBJ2-7; 8 bases fit TRBD2. J lost 8 bases, V lost 6 bases, and 12 bases had no gene match. CDR3 size: 14 residues. CDR1 is MNHEY, CDR2 SMNVEV, per germline (reference sequence).